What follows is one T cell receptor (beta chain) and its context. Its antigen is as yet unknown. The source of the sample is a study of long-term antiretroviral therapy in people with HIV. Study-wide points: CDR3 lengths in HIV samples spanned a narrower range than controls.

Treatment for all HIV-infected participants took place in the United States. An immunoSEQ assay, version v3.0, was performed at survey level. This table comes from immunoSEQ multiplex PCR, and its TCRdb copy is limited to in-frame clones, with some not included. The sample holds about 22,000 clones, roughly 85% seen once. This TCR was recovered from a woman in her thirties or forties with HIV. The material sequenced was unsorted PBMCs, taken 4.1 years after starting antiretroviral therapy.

The CDR3 sequence is CASSSPMMTAYEQYF. Written as DNA, the CDR3 is TGTGCCAGCAGCTCCCCGATGATGACGGCCTACGAGCAGTACTTC. The chain carries TRBV6-5 and TRBJ2-7; D is uncertain. V lost 6 bases, J lost 2 bases, and 17 bases lay in between. CDR1 and CDR2 from the germline V gene are MNHEY and SVGAGI. This CDR3 has 15 residues.